This paragraph reports one T cell receptor beta chain. In its sample, this clonotype was seen a few times. Its recognized antigen is unknown. No qualities accompany the bases; no much larger clone lies one base away. Sequencing was carried out with an Illumina NovaSeq 6000. TCR cDNA was synthesized by 5'RACE template switching, through which a universal primer site and unique molecular identifiers were introduced. Priming for cDNA synthesis came from both the TCR alpha and TCR beta constant segments. Libraries were amplified in two PCR steps, with sample barcodes and sequencing adapters added in the second step. Sequencing of libraries was done on Illumina HiSeq 2500 (2x100 bp) or NovaSeq (2x150 bp). The paper's data handling went like this. MIGEC was used to demultiplex reads and collapse the reads into UMI consensus sequences, and MiXCR was used for V(D)J alignment. Vaccine-responding clonotypes were defined with edgeR using replicate PBMC samples, requiring FDR below 0.01 and a log2 fold change above 5 up to day 15. CD4 or CD8 identity was assigned to each bulk clonotype according to whether the clonotype was present at higher abundance in the sequenced CD4 repertoire or the sequenced CD8 repertoire. TCRdb trimmed public reads at Q25 via fastp, called clones via MiXCR and kept in-frame beta chains. Every entry covers one CDR3 protein and lists the most common genes and DNA from its rows. The V and J calls were determined by TCRdb, not by the authors. This sample has 180,000 or so distinct CDR3 sequences in its table, and 11% of those were observed once. 36% of the sample goes to the ten largest clones.

The treatment or condition label, as the study defines it: live attenuated yellow fever vaccine strain. PBMCs were isolated from peripheral blood using a standard Ficoll-Paque protocol. CD4 and CD8 T-cell fractions were isolated with Dynabeads CD4 and CD8 positive selection kits. TriZol was used to extract RNA from bulk PBMCs, CD4 and CD8 fractions, and dextramer-positive and dextramer-negative fractions. This sample is part of a study of T cells after yellow fever vaccination (dated by TCRdb to the late 2010s). At the level of the whole study: The SMART-Seq v4 Ultra Low Input RNA kit was used to prepare libraries from fractions with low cell numbers. Blood was drawn at multiple timepoints before and after primary and secondary immunization, with bulk PBMC replicates and cell subsets isolated. Two healthy male donors, one aged 18 to 30 and one aged 30 to 40 years, made up the cohort. Bulk TCR alpha and beta repertoires were sequenced longitudinally to track T-cell clones before and after primary and booster YFV17D yellow fever vaccination.

The investigation overall reported the following: The secondary T-cell response was found to be weaker but faster than the primary response, with a peak reached on day 5 rather than on day 15. Computational filtering was needed because FACS-sorted repertoires could contain abundant contaminating clonotypes from the bulk population. A small share of clonotypes occurred in both CD4 and CD8 compartments, likely arising from convergent recombination. After the booster, most clones that had expanded after primary vaccination were detected again (around 97% of CD4 and around nine tenths of CD8), suggesting broad maintenance of memory. Because only two donors were included in the study, the extent to which the findings can be generalized is limited.

The starting material was CD8+ T cells sorted from PBMCs, obtained 15 days after the yellow fever booster vaccination. This receptor was taken from a man younger than 35 who received the YFV17D yellow fever vaccine.

The bases read TGCGCCAGCAGCCGGGAGCCTAGCTCCCTCCCAGATACGCAGTATTTT. This gives the protein CASSREPSSLPDTQYF. The rearrangement joined TRBV4-3 to TRBJ2-3, with TRBD2 tentatively as D gene (5 bases match). The CDR3, from cysteine to phenylalanine, totals 16 residues. Only the CDR3 part of the read is kept: 48 bases, read in frame from the first base. V lost 4 bases and J lost 4 bases; the stretch between them is 18 bases long. Reading the germline V gene gives CDR1 LGHNA and CDR2 YSLEER.